This T cell receptor beta chain was documented in a study of T cell clones after liver transplantation. This CDR3 contains 13 residues. The V and J ends lost 0 bases and 2 bases respectively, with 5 bases between them. Germline V gene lookup returns CDR1 SGHTA and CDR2 FQGNSA. This table comes from immunoSEQ multiplex PCR, and its TCRdb copy is limited to in-frame clones, with some not included. The table records about 74,000 clones, 80% of them present only once. This chain links TRBV7-2 with TRBJ2-7, with D unclear. The sequencing used CD4+ T cells from blood, collected before liver transplant. This clonotype was sampled from a human donor who received a liver transplant. CDR3 in DNA: TGTGCCAGCAGCTTAGCCTCTACCTACGAGCAGTACTTC. Amino acid sequence: CASSLASTYEQYF.